This TCR beta chain was documented in a study of blood T cell repertoires in COVID-19. V shed 5 bases and J shed 6 bases, with 17 bases lying between them. In germline, CDR1 is SGHTA, CDR2 FQGNSA. CDR3 length: 14 amino acids. In the study's own analysis: Reference gene primer amplification gave nucleated cell count estimates. Using immunoSEQ multiplex PCR, the repertoire was profiled, and TCRdb retains in-frame clones only, with some absent. D and trimming come from the DNA, and the V and J calls and clone size come from that table. The repertoire holds around 290,000 clones, with roughly 90% as singletons. Participant ages covered about 18 to 89 years across 24 US areas. Grouping used clinical history reported by participants in a survey and questionnaire. Two consecutive negative NP/OP PCR tests, clearance, or resolved symptoms defined Cohort 3 recovery.

Input material: PBMCs or T cells enriched from blood (not recorded which). The V and J genes are TRBV7-2 and TRBJ2-7; perhaps TRBD1 as D (5 bases). The sequence derives from a woman aged 25-40 years who had recovered from COVID-19. CDR3 DNA sequence: TGTGCCAGCAGCCCATTGGGGCTTCTGGGCGAGCAGTACTTC. This sequence encodes CASSPLGLLGEQYF. Full variable domain (rest looked up from reference TRBV7-2 and TRBJ2-7): GAGVSQSPSNKVTEKGKDVELRCDPISGHTALYWYRQSLGQGLEFLIYFQGNSAPDKSGLPSDRFSAERTGGSVSTLTIQRTQQEDSAVYLCASSPLGLLGEQYFGPGTRLTVT.